Listed below are T cell receptor beta chains from one sample, sequenced in a study of blood T cell repertoires in COVID-19. Only in-frame clones appear in the TCRdb table, and some are missing; sequencing was by immunoSEQ multiplex PCR. The sample comprises approximately 280,000 clones, around 86% of which are singletons, and under 3% rests with the top ten. The sequencing input was PBMCs or T cells enriched from blood (not recorded which). These receptors were obtained from a woman aged 18-35 years who had recovered from COVID-19. CDR3s include the opening cysteine and the closing phenylalanine or tryptophan. Each record gives: V gene, D gene, J gene, clone size, CDR3 DNA, CDR3 protein. A D gene is named only where the DNA matches it firmly. A row's size may be missing; if present it is once, few, many or a size class.

>TRBV7-8|TRBD1|TRBJ1-3|.
TGTGCCAGCAGCCACCCGGGACAGGGAGGAAACACCATATATTTT
CASSHPGQGGNTIYF
>TRBV29-1|.|TRBJ2-2|.
TGCAGCGTTGACACTACGAACACCGGGGAGCTGTTTTTT
CSVDTTNTGELFF
>TRBV5-1|.|TRBJ2-4|.
TGCGCCAGCAGCTCAGGGGCGGACCTAGCCAAAAACATTCAGTACTTC
CASSSGADLAKNIQYF
>TRBV28|TRBD2|TRBJ2-3|.
TGTGCCAGCAGTGGAATTTCCCGCCTAGCGGGAGGGCCAGGTACGCAGTATTTT
CASSGISRLAGGPGTQYF
>TRBV10-3|TRBD2|TRBJ2-7|.
TGTGCCATCACGCGGGAGACTAGCGCTAGTGAGCAGTACTTC
CAITRETSASEQYF
>TRBV30|.|TRBJ1-4|.
TGTGCCTGGAGTGTAAACAGTAATGAAAAACTGTTTTTT
CAWSVNSNEKLFF
>TRBV7-9|.|TRBJ2-1|.
TGTGCCAGCAGCTTAGACGGTCCAGAGCAGTTCTTC
CASSLDGPEQFF
>TRBV5-6|TRBD2|TRBJ2-3|once
TGTGCCAGCAACAAGCACCCGGGACTAGCGTTCACAGATACGCAGTATTTT
CASNKHPGLAFTDTQYF
>TRBV7-9|.|TRBJ2-7|.
TGTGCCAGCAGCTCGCCCCAGGGACTTTGGTCCTACGAGCAGTACTTC
CASSSPQGLWSYEQYF
>TRBV5-4|TRBD1|TRBJ1-2|.
TGTGCCAGCAGTCTCCCAGGGGGCTACGTTACGGGTGGCTACACCTTC
CASSLPGGYVTGGYTF
>TRBV4-1|.|TRBJ1-2|.
TGCGCCAGCAGCCAAGAGGCCCCCTATGGCTACACCTTC
CASSQEAPYGYTF
>TRBV11-2|.|TRBJ2-7|.
TGTGCCAGCAGCTTAGTACAGGGCTTCTCCTACGAGCAGTACTTC
CASSLVQGFSYEQYF
>TRBV30|.|TRBJ1-1|.
TGTGCCTGGGTCGATTGGCAGGGGCAGGGGAACACTGAAGCTTTCTTT
CAWVDWQGQGNTEAFF
>TRBV6-5|.|TRBJ1-5|.
TGTGCCAGCAGTTACCTAGGGGGAGAGCCCCAGCATTTT
CASSYLGGEPQHF
>TRBV14|TRBD2|TRBJ2-1|.
TGTGCCAGCAGCCAAGATTGGGCTAGCGGGAGAAGGGAGCAGTTCTTC
CASSQDWASGRREQFF
>TRBV7-9|TRBD2|TRBJ2-2|.
TGTGCCAGCAGCTTGGGACTAGCGGGGGTCCCGTCCGGGGAGCTGTTTTTT
CASSLGLAGVPSGELFF
>TRBV7-2|.|TRBJ2-2|.
TGTGCCAGCAGCTCTAAGACCGGGAGCCGCGAAGGGGAGCTGTTTTTT
CASSSKTGSREGELFF
>TRBV3-1/TRBV3-2|TRBD1|TRBJ2-1|.
TGTGCCAGCGGGTCCCCGGGAAGGGGGCTCAATGAGCAGTTCTTC
CASGSPGRGLNEQFF
>TRBV2|.|TRBJ1-1|.
TGTGCCAGCAGTGATCCCTTAGACAGCATTGACACTGAAGCTTTCTTT
CASSDPLDSIDTEAFF
>TRBV30|.|TRBJ1-5|.
TGTGCCTGGAGGGGCCTCGGGGGCAATCAGCCCCAGCATTTT
CAWRGLGGNQPQHF
>TRBV19|TRBD2|TRBJ2-1|.
TGTGCCAGTAGACATGCAGGACTAGCGGGGGACTCCTACAATGAGCAGTTCTTC
CASRHAGLAGDSYNEQFF
>TRBV2|.|TRBJ1-4|.
TGTGCCAGCAGTCATTCCGGGGGATCCCCTAAGTTCTTCCCAGATTTT
CASSHSGGSPKFFPDF
>TRBV5-4|TRBD2|TRBJ2-1|.
TGTGCCAGCAGCCCGGGACTAGCGGGGGGCCTTTCCTACAATGAGCAGTTCTTC
CASSPGLAGGLSYNEQFF
>TRBV19|TRBD1|TRBJ1-3|few
TGTGCCAGTAGCATGCGGGACAGGGGTTCTGGAAACACCATATATTTT
CASSMRDRGSGNTIYF
>TRBV19|TRBD1|TRBJ1-2|.
TGTGCCAGTACTTTCGGGGCAGGGGGTGCTACTTATGGCTACACCTTC
CASTFGAGGATYGYTF
>TRBV5-6|.|TRBJ2-1|.
TGTGCCAGCAGCGGAGTTACCGATGAGCAGTTCTTC
CASSGVTDEQFF
>TRBV19|.|TRBJ2-3|.
TGTGCCAGTAGTATCCCCTCCGGCGGGATCACAGATACGCAGTATTTT
CASSIPSGGITDTQYF
>TRBV2|TRBD1|TRBJ1-2|.
TGTGCCAGCAAGTCCGAGGACAGGGGACTTTTCACCTTC
CASKSEDRGLFTF
>TRBV6-6|.|TRBJ2-5|.
TGTGCCAGCAGTACCTCATCAAGAGGGACCCAGTACTTC
CASSTSSRGTQYF
>TRBV30|TRBD2|TRBJ2-3|once
TGTGCCTGGAGTAGGGGTACCGGGACTAGCGGCACAGATACGCAGTATTTT
CAWSRGTGTSGTDTQYF
>TRBV3-1/TRBV3-2|TRBD1|TRBJ2-7|.
TGTGCCAGCAGCCAGGATGGACAGGGTTTCGAGCAGTACTTC
CASSQDGQGFEQYF
>TRBV28|.|TRBJ1-1|.
TGTGCCACCCTACTTTTGAACACTGAAGCTTTCTTT
CATLLLNTEAFF
>TRBV14|TRBD2|TRBJ2-1|.
TGTGCCAGCAGCCTAGCGGGAGGGCCGGGGAATGAGCAGTTCTTC
CASSLAGGPGNEQFF
>TRBV19|TRBD1|TRBJ1-1|.
TGTGCCAGTAATGAACCGGGACAGGGGAGAGGTACTGAAGCTTTCTTT
CASNEPGQGRGTEAFF
>TRBV12-5|.|TRBJ1-4|.
TGTGCTAGTGGTTCCTTCACAGAAAATAATGAAAAACTGTTTTTT
CASGSFTENNEKLFF
>TRBV6-6|TRBD1|TRBJ1-6|.
TGTGCCAGCAGTCGAGGGACAGGGGACGCCATTTGGTCACCCCTCCACTTT
CASSRGTGDAIWSPLHF
>TRBV11-2|.|TRBJ2-7|.
TGTGCCAGCAGCCCCCCAGGGGTGCGCTTGAAGCGCTACGAGCAGTACTTC
CASSPPGVRLKRYEQYF
>TRBV18|.|TRBJ1-5|few
TGTGCCAGCTCACAGGGGAATAGCAATCAGCCCCAGCATTTT
CASSQGNSNQPQHF
>TRBV29-1|.|TRBJ2-1|.
TGCAGCGTAGCTTTGACAGAGAACAATGAGCAGTTCTTC
CSVALTENNEQFF
>TRBV2|.|TRBJ1-5|few
TGTGCCAGCAGTGCTAGGCAGATGGGTAGCAATCAGCCCCAGCATTTT
CASSARQMGSNQPQHF
>TRBV12-5|.|TRBJ2-3|.
TGTGCTAGTGGTTTGGTTATTGGCGGGGGCACAGATACGCAGTATTTT
CASGLVIGGGTDTQYF
>TRBV3-1/TRBV3-2|TRBD2|TRBJ2-1|.
TGTGCCAGCAGCCACAGAAGGTGGGGGGGGACTAGCCTGAGGGACAATGAGCAGTTCTTC
CASSHRRWGGTSLRDNEQFF
>TRBV7-9|TRBD2|TRBJ2-5|.
TGTGCCAGCAGCACAGGCGTTAGCGGGGAAAAAGAGACCCAGTACTTC
CASSTGVSGEKETQYF
>TRBV6-1|TRBD1|TRBJ1-2|.
TGTGCCAGCAGTGAAGGCCTTAGATTGAGAGGGGGCAACGGCTACACCTTC
CASSEGLRLRGGNGYTF
>TRBV11-2|.|TRBJ1-1|.
TGTGCCAGCAGCCCTTCAGGGCCGGCGGAGATTAAAGCTTTCTTT
CASSPSGPAEIKAFF
>TRBV14|.|TRBJ2-1|few
TGTGCCAGCAGCCAAGATGAATGGTCGTGGGGCGTCAATGAGCAGTTCTTC
CASSQDEWSWGVNEQFF
>TRBV18|TRBD2|TRBJ2-1|.
TGTGCCAGCTCACAACTTAGCGGGAGCGAGCAGTTCTTC
CASSQLSGSEQFF
>TRBV6-1|.|TRBJ1-2|.
TGTGCCAGCAGTGAAGCGACAGAAAGTCCCTATGGCTACACCTTC
CASSEATESPYGYTF
>TRBV4-2|TRBD2|TRBJ2-2|few
TGTGCCAGCAGCCAAGAAGGTTGGGCTAGCGGGAGAGCCAACGGGGTCACCGGGGAGCTGTTTTTT
CASSQEGWASGRANGVTGELFF
>TRBV11-2|TRBD2|TRBJ2-5|once
TGTGCCAGCAGCGATGCGGGACTAGCGTTCCAAGAGACCCAGTACTTC
CASSDAGLAFQETQYF
>TRBV19|.|TRBJ2-1|.
TGTGCCAGTAGGAATAAAGCCGGGACAAATGAGCAGTTCTTC
CASRNKAGTNEQFF
>TRBV5-1|TRBD1|TRBJ2-7|.
TGCGCCAGCAGCTCCACAGGGGCCAGGGGATACGAGCAGTACTTC
CASSSTGARGYEQYF
>TRBV27|TRBD1|TRBJ1-5|.
TGTGCCAGCACCGACCCCCGGACAGGGGGCTTCGGACAGCCCCAGCATTTT
CASTDPRTGGFGQPQHF
>TRBV7-9|.|TRBJ2-1|.
TGTGCCAGCAGCTTACGGGGGGCATACAATGAGCAGTTCTTC
CASSLRGAYNEQFF